This entry lists 9 T cell receptor beta chains sequenced from one sample in a study of T cells after yellow fever vaccination (dated by TCRdb to about 2019). The library came from 5' RACE. The instrument was an Illumina HiSeq 2500. TCRdb reprocessing: public reads trimmed at Q25 with fastp, clones called with MiXCR, in-frame beta chains kept. Each entry is one CDR3 protein sequence, shown with its most common DNA and genes. This sample holds approximately 150,000 distinct CDR3 sequences; about 6% were observed only once. The top ten constitute about 2.7% of the sample. The meaning of the sample's treatment or condition label: live attenuated yellow fever vaccine strain. Sequenced material: CD4+ T cells sorted from PBMCs, taken on the day of the first yellow fever vaccination. These receptor sequences come from a man between 18 and 35 years old who received the YFV17D yellow fever vaccine.

The chain has TRBV4-3 and TRBJ1-2, with D unresolved. CDR3 length: 15 amino acids. Germline V gene sequence: CDR1 LGHNA, CDR2 YSLEER. V was trimmed by 0 bases and J by 0 bases, leaving 8 bases between them. The CDR3 DNA follows: TGCGCCAGCAGCCAAGAAACGGCCACTAACTATGGCTACACCTTC. Translation: CASSQETATNYGYTF.

This clonotype was counted only a few times. This chain links TRBV5-1 with TRBJ1-2, with TRBD1 as a possible D gene (6 bases). Deletions cut 3 bases from V and 2 bases from J, with 11 bases between. In germline, CDR1 is SGHRS, CDR2 YFSETQ. CDR3 length: 14 residues. The CDR3: CASSSEGQNYGYTF. CDR3 sequence (DNA): TGCGCCAGCAGCTCAGAGGGACAAAACTATGGCTACACCTTC.

This clonotype was observed a handful of times. The chain joins TRBV6-2 or TRBV6-3 to TRBJ2-7, with 7 bases identical to TRBD1. Unmatched junction bases numbered 8, after V lost 10 bases and J lost 2 bases. Germline V gene lookup returns CDR1 MNHEY and CDR2 SVGEGT. This CDR3 comprises 13 residues. The CDR3 spells CATKRTGPYEQYF. Here the CDR3 DNA reads TGTGCCACCAAGAGGACAGGCCCCTACGAGCAGTACTTC.

This clonotype was observed at least ten times. The chain couples TRBV24-1 to TRBJ2-1; a possible D gene is TRBD1 (5 bases). Germline values: CDR1 KGHDR, CDR2 SFDVKD. Trimming shortened V by 6 bases and J by 8 bases, and 19 bases separated the two germline ends. This CDR3 is built from 15 residues. The CDR3 nucleotides are TGTGCCACCAGTAGGGCCCAAGGGGCTATGGATGAGCAGTTCTTC. Its translation is CATSRAQGAMDEQFF.

This clonotype has a count of ten or more. This sequence joins TRBV6-1 and TRBJ1-2; D gene ambiguous. The CDR3 loop spans 15 amino acids. The germline V and J ends were trimmed by 9 bases and 8 bases, with 25 bases remaining between them. Germline CDR1 is MNHNS and CDR2 is SASEGT. CDR3 in amino acids: CAREGGRRSSLGYTF. The CDR3 nucleotides read TGTGCCAGAGAAGGAGGCAGGAGATCATCTTTGGGCTACACCTTC.

This clonotype has more than one count but fewer than ten. This chain connects TRBV7-8 to TRBJ1-4; D not certain. Germline V gives CDR1 SGHVS, CDR2 FQNEAQ. This CDR3 spans 16 amino acids. The V end was cut by 6 bases, the J end by 1 base, with 15 bases between. The CDR3 region has the DNA TGTGCCAGCAGTTCCTATACAGCGGAAACTAATGAAAAACTGTTTTTT. Translation gives CASSSYTAETNEKLFF.

A remark on this clonotype: One end of the junction is discordant with germline, which a read error may explain. The V gene is TRBV5-6, the J gene TRBJ1-1; tentative D call: TRBD1 (5 bases). The CDR3 consists of 12 residues. Germline V gives CDR1 SGHDT, CDR2 YYEEEE. The CDR3 region is CANSSRVTEAFF. The CDR3 region has the DNA TGTGCCAACAGCTCCAGGGTCACTGAAGCTTTCTTT.

The chain links TRBV6-2 or TRBV6-3 to TRBJ1-3; D remains ambiguous. CDR3 size: 14 residues. CDR1 is MNHEY, CDR2 SVGEGT, per germline. The V end lost 2 bases, the J end lost 4 bases, and 9 bases lay between the germline ends. The chain's CDR3 is CASSYTRRGNTIYF. CDR3 DNA: TGTGCCAGCAGTTACACCCGTCGGGGAAACACCATATATTTT.

This rearrangement joins TRBV7-2 to TRBJ2-6; 8 bases are shared with TRBD1. V lost 4 bases, J lost 4 bases, and 3 bases stayed unmatched. Looked up from germline, CDR1 is SGHTA and CDR2 is FQGNSA. CDR3 size: 15 residues. The CDR3 bases are TGTGCCAGCAGCTCGACAGGGGCCGGGGCCAACGTCCTGACTTTC. This gives the protein CASSSTGAGANVLTF.